A selection of T cell receptor beta chains follows, all from one sample in a study of Ad26.COV2.S vaccination and SARS-CoV-2 variants. The method was immunoSEQ multiplex PCR; TCRdb's version includes in-frame clones alone and lacks a portion of them. This table has around 170,000 clones, 70% to 90% appearing once. The sample here was peripheral blood, taken after recovery from COVID-19. Source of these receptors: a human donor who had recovered from COVID-19. The CDR3 runs from the conserved cysteine through the conserved F or W. The D gene is left open where the match is weak. Clone size, where shown, is once, few, many, or a class for clones that have expanded.

j_gene | len | v_gene | d_gene | abundance | CDR3aa | CDR3nt
TRBJ2-7 | 14 | TRBV4-2 | TRBD1 | . | CASSPGQGVHEQYF | TGTGCCAGCAGCCCGGGACAGGGGGTCCACGAGCAGTACTTC
TRBJ2-3 | 19 | TRBV4-1 | TRBD2 | . | CASSQDRGLAGSSTDTQYF | TGCGCCAGCAGCCAAGATAGGGGACTAGCGGGGTCTAGCACAGATACGCAGTATTTT
TRBJ2-3 | 13 | TRBV2 | . | . | CASRAENTDTQYF | TGTGCCAGCAGAGCGGAGAACACAGATACGCAGTATTTT
TRBJ1-2 | 14 | TRBV29-1 | . | . | CSVEEDWGSGGYTF | TGCAGCGTTGAAGAGGATTGGGGTTCTGGGGGCTACACCTTC
TRBJ2-7 | 13 | TRBV7-9 | TRBD1 | . | CASRSGQTYEQYF | TGTGCCAGCAGGTCGGGACAGACCTACGAGCAGTACTTC
TRBJ2-5 | 15 | TRBV5-4 | TRBD2 | . | CASSWVAGNGETQYF | TGTGCCAGCAGCTGGGTAGCGGGAAACGGTGAGACCCAGTACTTC
TRBJ1-1 | 14 | TRBV5-4 | . | . | CASSSQGQNTEAFF | TGTGCCAGCAGTTCCCAGGGGCAGAACACTGAAGCTTTCTTT
TRBJ1-3 | 13 | TRBV6-5 | . | . | CASLDLTGNTIYF | TGTGCCAGCCTGGACCTAACTGGAAACACCATATATTTT
TRBJ2-5 | 18 | TRBV15 | . | . | CATSRDWVAGVDQETQYF | TGTGCCACCAGCAGAGATTGGGTGGCAGGAGTTGATCAAGAGACCCAGTACTTC
TRBJ2-7 | 19 | TRBV4-1 | . | few | CASSQAFFKDKKISYEQYF | TGCGCCAGCAGCCAAGCATTTTTTAAGGACAAAAAAATTTCCTACGAGCAGTACTTC
TRBJ2-5 | 13 | TRBV11-2 | . | few | CASSLGQKETQYF | TGTGCCAGCAGCTTAGGGCAGAAAGAGACCCAGTACTTC
TRBJ2-2 | 17 | TRBV3-1/TRBV3-2 | TRBD1 | . | CASSHGSGTGNTGELFF | TGTGCCAGCAGCCATGGCTCCGGGACAGGGAACACCGGGGAGCTGTTTTTT
TRBJ2-1 | 14 | TRBV5-1 | . | . | CASSAGQPYNEQFF | TGCGCCAGCAGTGCAGGACAGCCCTACAATGAGCAGTTCTTC
TRBJ2-5 | 14 | TRBV2 | . | . | CASKVGTGGETQYF | TGTGCCAGCAAGGTCGGGACTGGGGGGGAGACCCAGTACTTC
TRBJ2-7 | 13 | TRBV14 | TRBD2 | . | CASSQVGGNEQYF | TGTGCCAGCAGCCAAGTGGGGGGGAACGAGCAGTACTTC
TRBJ2-3 | 15 | TRBV9 | TRBD2 | . | CASSGGLAGTDTQYF | TGTGCCAGCAGCGGGGGACTAGCGGGCACAGATACGCAGTATTTT
TRBJ2-7 | 16 | TRBV10-2 | . | . | CASSEPDGTPAYEQYF | TGCGCCAGCAGTGAGCCGGACGGGACTCCGGCCTACGAGCAGTACTTC
TRBJ2-7 | 12 | TRBV5-6 | . | . | CASSSTFYEQYF | TGTGCCAGCAGCTCGACATTCTACGAGCAGTACTTC
TRBJ1-5 | 15 | TRBV19 | . | . | CASSIRQNYNQPQHF | TGTGCCAGTAGTATCCGACAGAACTACAATCAGCCCCAGCATTTT
TRBJ1-1 | 13 | TRBV5-1 | . | . | CASSLEGNTEAFF | TGCGCCAGCAGCTTGGAAGGGAACACTGAAGCTTTCTTT
TRBJ1-6 | 17 | TRBV15 | . | . | CATSRVGERAPNSPLHF | TGTGCCACCAGCAGAGTTGGTGAAAGGGCGCCGAATTCACCCCTCCACTTT
TRBJ1-2 | 12 | TRBV7-9 | . | once | CASSLETEGYTF | TGTGCCAGCAGCTTAGAGACAGAAGGCTATACCTTC
TRBJ2-1 | 15 | TRBV7-9 | TRBD2 | . | CASSLGGRPYNEQFF | TGTGCCAGCAGCTTAGGCGGGAGGCCCTACAATGAGCAGTTCTTC
TRBJ2-3 | 13 | TRBV7-7 | . | . | CASSLKPTDTQYF | TGTGCTAGCAGCTTAAAGCCCACAGATACGCAGTATTTT
TRBJ2-7 | 14 | TRBV5-6 | TRBD1 | . | CASSLGQGEVGQYF | TGTGCCAGCAGCTTGGGACAGGGGGAGGTGGGGCAGTACTTC
TRBJ2-5 | 10 | TRBV20-1 | . | . | CSASQETQYF | TGCAGTGCTTCTCAAGAGACCCAGTACTTC
TRBJ1-5 | 15 | TRBV5-1 | TRBD1 | . | CASSTGTGGNQPQHF | TGCGCCAGCAGCACTGGGACAGGGGGCAATCAGCCCCAGCATTTT
TRBJ1-3 | 13 | TRBV9 | . | . | CASTGGTGNTIYF | TGTGCCAGCACTGGAGGAACCGGAAACACCATATATTTT
TRBJ2-3 | 17 | TRBV4-1 | . | . | CASSQDTLQGAADTQYF | TGCGCCAGCAGCCAAGATACCCTTCAAGGGGCGGCAGATACGCAGTATTTT
TRBJ1-2 | 13 | TRBV28 | TRBD1 | . | CASSSGQYYGYTF | TGTGCCAGCAGTTCGGGACAGTACTATGGCTACACCTTC
TRBJ2-3 | 14 | TRBV29-1 | . | . | CSCRPSPRTDTQYF | TGCAGCTGCCGGCCGTCTCCTCGCACAGATACGCAGTATTTT
TRBJ1-4 | 15 | TRBV9 | . | . | CASSRGRTTNEKLFF | TGTGCCAGCAGCCGAGGACGAACAACTAATGAAAAACTGTTTTTT
TRBJ2-7 | 10 | TRBV29-1 | . | . | CSVFSYEQYF | TGCAGCGTTTTCTCCTACGAGCAGTACTTC
TRBJ2-5 | 12 | TRBV27 | TRBD2 | . | CASQPAGGAQYF | TGTGCCAGTCAGCCGGCGGGGGGGGCCCAGTACTTC
TRBJ1-2 | 13 | TRBV6-6 | . | . | CASSPGRDYGYTF | TGTGCCAGCAGTCCCGGGAGGGATTATGGCTACACCTTC
TRBJ2-1 | 16 | TRBV7-2 | . | . | CATQKVGGGLYNEQFF | TGTGCCACCCAAAAAGTGGGCGGCGGTCTCTACAATGAGCAGTTCTTC
TRBJ1-1 | 15 | TRBV27 | . | . | CASRPGTGENTEAFF | TGTGCCAGCAGGCCTGGGACTGGCGAGAACACTGAAGCTTTCTTT
TRBJ2-3 | 16 | TRBV5-1 | TRBD2 | many | CASSPATSGGTDTQYF | TGCGCCAGCAGCCCTGCTACTAGCGGGGGCACAGATACGCAGTATTTT
TRBJ2-7 | 14 | TRBV28 | TRBD1 | . | CASNLRQGSYEQYF | TGTGCCAGCAACCTGAGACAGGGGTCCTACGAGCAGTACTTC
TRBJ1-2 | 12 | TRBV2 | . | few | CASSAQAYGYTF | TGTGCCAGCAGTGCGCAGGCTTATGGCTACACCTTC
TRBJ2-7 | 14 | TRBV4-1 | TRBD1 | . | CASSQGQGAGEQYF | TGCGCCAGCAGCCAGGGACAGGGGGCCGGTGAGCAGTACTTC